This passage covers 30 T cell receptor beta chains from one sample sequenced in a study of OX40 agonist ivuxolimab in advanced cancers. Preparation of the library involved the immunoSEQ multiplex PCR assay. TCRdb holds this immuneACCESS table with in-frame rearrangements only. Some clones are missing; in checked studies, unresolved V genes explain under half, and the rest has no known cause. This sample holds almost 50,000 clones; around 81% were observed only once. The top ten clones comprise roughly 6.5% of the sample. The sample consisted of CD4+ or CD8+ T cells sorted from blood, taken in a trial of the OX40 agonist ivuxolimab. All receptors derive from an adult with an advanced solid tumor such as melanoma, head and neck, liver or kidney cancer.

The rearrangement links TRBV11-3 to TRBJ2-3; D tentatively reads TRBD1 or TRBD2 (5 bases each). Trimming shortened V by 5 bases and J by 0 bases, and 6 bases separated the two germline ends. The CDR3 runs 13 residues. The V gene's germline CDR1 is SGHNT and CDR2 YENEEA. The CDR3 protein is CASSEGSTDTQYF. CDR3 sequence (DNA): TGTGCCAGCAGCGAGGGGAGCACAGATACGCAGTATTTT.

The chain uses TRBV5-4 and TRBJ1-5, with 8 bases lining up with TRBD1. The CDR3 has 14 residues. The trim removed 2 bases at V and 4 bases at J, leaving 2 bases unmatched. Germline V gives CDR1 SGHNT, CDR2 YYREEE (reference sequence). The CDR3 sequence: CASSFWTGNQPQHF. In nucleotides, the CDR3 is TGTGCCAGCAGCTTTTGGACAGGGAATCAGCCCCAGCATTTT.

The V gene is TRBV7-2, the J gene TRBJ1-1, with 7 nucleotides matching TRBD1. After removal of 0 bases from V and 2 bases from J, the junction contained 15 bases not matched to a gene. There are 19 residues in the CDR3. Germline values: CDR1 SGHTA, CDR2 FQGNSA. The DNA for the CDR3 is TGTGCCAGCAGCTTAGCCTCAGGGGGGGAAACCGGCTCAAACACTGAAGCTTTCTTT. Its protein product is CASSLASGGETGSNTEAFF.

This rearrangement joins TRBV5-6 to TRBJ2-1; 7 bases are shared with TRBD2. V lost 5 bases and J lost 10; bases outside the gene matches: 9. CDR1 SGHDT and CDR2 YYEEEE come from the germline V gene. The CDR3 loop spans 13 amino acids. The CDR3 DNA reads TGTGCCAGCAGGTGGACTAGTTCAGGAGAGCAGTTCTTC. It codes for CASRWTSSGEQFF.

The chain combines TRBV2 with TRBJ2-7, with 9 bases matching TRBD2. The junction had 12 bases not matched to a gene; V was cut back by 8 bases and J by 1 base. The CDR3 is 16 amino acids. In germline, CDR1 is SNHLY, CDR2 FYNNEI. The CDR3 reads CASSNYAGGPSYEQYV. The CDR3 coding sequence is TGTGCCAGCTCTAATTACGCGGGGGGGCCATCCTACGAGCAGTACGTC.

The V and J genes are TRBV7-7 and TRBJ2-3; TRBD1 matches 9 bases. Germline V gene data show CDR1 as SSHAT and CDR2 as FNYEAQ (reference sequence). The CDR3 covers 15 residues. The J segment lost 7 bases and the V segment lost 4 bases, leaving 9 bases of the junction unmatched. The CDR3 DNA follows: TGTGCCAGCAGCTATGGGCCCGGGACAGGGAATACGCAGTATTTT. It is translated as CASSYGPGTGNTQYF.

This rearrangement joins TRBV6-1 to TRBJ1-1, with D hard to call. CDR3 length: 11 amino acids. Trimming left V 6 bases short and J 7 bases short, with 9 bases between. CDR1 is MNHNS and CDR2 is SASEGT in the germline V gene. CDR3 loop: CASSSYSEAFF. CDR3 bases: TGTGCCAGCAGCTCCTACAGTGAAGCTTTCTTT.

The chain combines TRBV4-1 with TRBJ2-7; D is perhaps TRBD1 (5 bases). This CDR3 contains 14 residues. CDR1 is MGHRA, CDR2 YSYEKL, per germline. With 1 base removed from V and 6 bases from J, the gap between germline ends came to 13 bases. The CDR3, as DNA: TGCGCCAGCAGCCAAGTGGGGTTAGGGGTCGAGCAGTACTTC. Translation: CASSQVGLGVEQYF.

This sequence joins TRBV29-1 and TRBJ2-3; TRBD1 might be the D (6 bases). The CDR3 length is 15 residues. V lost 6 bases to trimming and J lost 9 bases, with 25 bases between them. Germline V gene sequence: CDR1 SQVTM, CDR2 ANQGSEA. In DNA, the CDR3 is TGCAGCGTAGATGAACAGGGTACGGGATTTTGGACGCAGTATTTT. It encodes CSVDEQGTGFWTQYF.

The DNA for the CDR3 is TGTGCCAGCAGTTTTGCCTCATGGGGCACAGATACGCAGTATTTT. Its translation: CASSFASWGTDTQYF. V usage is TRBV27 and J usage is TRBJ2-3; D not resolved. Germline CDR1 is MNHEY and CDR2 is SMNVEV (reference sequence). The CDR3 runs 15 residues. Between the trimmed V and J ends, which lost 3 bases and 1 base, there was a span of 11 bases.

The chain recombines TRBV13 with TRBJ1-4, with 8 bases that match TRBD1. The CDR3 sequence is 14 residues long. CDR1 and CDR2 from the germline V gene are PRHDT and FYEKMQ (reference sequence). J lost 5 bases, V lost 4 bases, and 3 bases had no gene match. The CDR3 nucleotides are TGTGCCAGCAGCTCGGGACAGGTGAATGAAAAACTGTTTTTT. Residues: CASSSGQVNEKLFF.

The chain recombines TRBV5-1 with TRBJ2-2; weak D call: TRBD2 (5 bases). Per germline, CDR1 SGHRS and CDR2 YFSETQ. This CDR3 has 15 amino acids. The V end lost 3 bases, the J end lost 0 bases, and 9 bases lay between the germline ends. The chain's CDR3 is CASSSGITNTGELFF. The CDR3 DNA sequence: TGCGCCAGCAGCTCGGGAATTACGAACACCGGGGAGCTGTTTTTT. Based on the CDR3 plus reference TRBV5-1 and TRBJ2-2, the full variable domain is KAGVTQTPRYLIKTRGQQVTLSCSPISGHRSVSWYQQTPGQGLQFLFEYFSETQRNKGNFPGRFSGRQFSNSRSEMNVSTLELGDSALYLCASSSGITNTGELFFGEGSRLTVL.

This chain links TRBV27 with TRBJ1-2; 8 nucleotides agree with TRBD1. With 6 bases clipped from V and 7 bases from J, the junction kept 13 bases outside the gene matches. This CDR3 is 15 amino acids long. Germline V lookup: CDR1 MNHEY, CDR2 SMNVEV (reference sequence). In DNA, the CDR3 is TGTGCCAGCAGCGAAGAGACAGGGGACCTAGCTGGCTACACCTTC. This gives the protein CASSEETGDLAGYTF.

The V call is TRBV7-2, the J call TRBJ2-5; D tentatively fits TRBD1 or TRBD2 (6 bases each). CDR3 length: 15 residues. V was pared by 2 bases and J by 4 bases, with 14 bases between. The germline V gene encodes CDR1 SGHTA and CDR2 FQGNSA. CDR3 nucleotide sequence: TGTGCCAGCAGCTTAAATTCGGGGGCCGGAGAGACCCAGTACTTC. Amino acid sequence: CASSLNSGAGETQYF.

The J gene is TRBJ1-1, the V gene TRBV28, with D possibly matching TRBD1 (6 bases). Germline CDR1 and CDR2: MDHEN and SYDVKM. The V end was cut by 5 bases, the J end by 4 bases, with 17 bases between. This CDR3 comprises 15 residues. In DNA, the CDR3 is TGTGCCAGCAGTCTCCAGGGGAAGTTAGTCACTGAAGCTTTCTTT. It encodes CASSLQGKLVTEAFF.

This rearrangement joins TRBV6-5 to TRBJ2-7; D uncertain. Germline V gene data show CDR1 as MNHEY and CDR2 as SVGAGI. CDR3 length equals 15 residues. V was clipped by 6 bases and J by 0 bases, with 15 bases between them. CDR3 DNA: TGTGCCAGCAGCTATTGGGGTGGGGACTCCTACGAGCAGTACTTC. Translating it yields CASSYWGGDSYEQYF.

The chain combines TRBV7-9 with TRBJ2-2; TRBD2 aligns across 12 bases. Trimming at V came to 5 bases and at J to 0 bases, leaving 1 base not matched to a gene. Germline-derived CDR1 and CDR2 are SEHNR and FQNEAQ (reference sequence). CDR3 length: 16 residues. The CDR3 sequence is CASSRTSGANTGELFF. CDR3 sequence (DNA): TGTGCCAGCAGCCGGACTAGCGGGGCGAACACCGGGGAGCTGTTTTTT.

As DNA, the CDR3 is TGTGCCAGCTCACCACCCGGACTAGTGAGCACAGATACGCAGTATTTT. Protein sequence: CASSPPGLVSTDTQYF. The chain uses TRBV18 and TRBJ2-3, with 7 bases that match TRBD2. The germline CDR1 and CDR2 sequences are KGHSH and LQKENI. The CDR3 contains 16 residues. V was clipped by 0 bases and J by 0 bases; unmatched bases: 3.

The chain uses TRBV6-1 and TRBJ2-5; D ambiguous. From germline, CDR1 is MNHNS and CDR2 SASEGT. This CDR3 has 14 amino acids. V dropped 2 bases and J dropped 0 bases, with 7 bases sitting between them. CDR3 DNA sequence: TGTGCCAGCAGTGAACTTTATAACCAAGAGACCCAGTACTTC. Its protein is CASSELYNQETQYF.

The rearrangement uses TRBV6-1 and TRBJ1-1; no clear D gene. This CDR3 is 15 amino acids long. The germline gives CDR1 MNHNS, CDR2 SASEGT. V gave up 4 bases and J gave up 1 base, with 13 bases separating them. The CDR3 here is CASSGLMTENTEAFF. The DNA of the CDR3 is TGTGCCAGCAGTGGCCTGATGACTGAGAACACTGAAGCTTTCTTT.

This clone has just a few counts. Other DNA sequences from this sample encode an identical CDR3 as well. V and J are TRBV6-5 and TRBJ1-1; D uncertain. CDR3 length: 13 amino acids. Germline V lookup: CDR1 MNHEY, CDR2 SVGAGI. The V and J ends lost 2 bases and 1 base respectively, with 5 bases between them. CDR3: CASSYGPNTEAFF. CDR3 sequence (DNA): TGTGCCAGCAGTTACGGTCCGAACACTGAAGCTTTCTTT.

This chain links TRBV4-2 with TRBJ2-7, with D perhaps TRBD1 (6 bases). Trimming took off 8 bases at V and 0 bases at J, with 11 bases between the two ends. CDR3 size: 13 residues. CDR1 LGHNA and CDR2 YNFKEQ come from the germline V gene. Here the CDR3 reads CASQIRGSYEQYF. The CDR3 nucleotides are TGTGCCAGCCAAATCAGGGGCTCCTACGAGCAGTACTTC.

The chain is built from TRBV2 and TRBJ1-5; D is possibly TRBD1 (5 bases). V was cut by 6 bases and J by 1 base, with 13 bases left in between. The CDR3 extends over 15 amino acids. CDR1 is SNHLY, CDR2 FYNNEI, per germline. CDR3: CASREGPTSNQPQHF. The CDR3 DNA reads TGTGCCAGCAGGGAGGGGCCGACAAGCAATCAGCCCCAGCATTTT.

Only a few counts were recorded for this clone. The V call is TRBV4-1, the J call TRBJ2-1; 10 nucleotides align to TRBD2. In germline, CDR1 is MGHRA, CDR2 YSYEKL. The CDR3 has 18 residues. With 2 bases clipped from V and 3 bases from J, the junction kept 10 bases outside the gene matches. The DNA for the CDR3 is TGCGCCAGCAGCCAATCTTTAATAGGACTAGCGGACTACAATGAGCAGTTCTTC. It translates to CASSQSLIGLADYNEQFF.

The CDR3 region is CASSPVLSSYNEQFF. In DNA form, the CDR3 reads TGTGCCAGCAGCCCCGTACTTAGCTCCTACAATGAGCAGTTCTTC. The chain carries TRBV7-9 and TRBJ2-1; unclear D gene. Looked up from germline, CDR1 is SEHNR and CDR2 is FQNEAQ (reference sequence). The CDR3 has 15 residues. With 5 bases removed from V and 0 bases from J, the gap between germline ends came to 11 bases. The variable domain in full, with the rest retrieved from reference TRBV7-9 and TRBJ2-1, is DTGVSQNPRHKITKRGQNVTFRCDPISEHNRLYWYRQTLGQGPEFLTYFQNEAQLEKSRLLSDRFSAERPKGSFSTLEIQRTEQGDSAMYLCASSPVLSSYNEQFFGPGTRLTVL.

The chain is built from TRBV28 and TRBJ1-5; a possible D gene is TRBD1 (6 bases). The V gene's germline CDR1 is MDHEN and CDR2 SYDVKM. There are 12 residues in the CDR3. V lost 3 bases and J 10 bases, leaving 10 bases between the germline ends. CDR3 bases: TGTGCCAGCAGTTTTGGGGGGCATCCCCAGCATTTT. Amino acids: CASSFGGHPQHF. Drawing the rest from reference TRBV28 and TRBJ1-5, the complete variable domain is DVKVTQSSRYLVKRTGEKVFLECVQDMDHENMFWYRQDPGLGLRLIYFSYDVKMKEKGDIPEGYSVSREKKERFSLILESASTNQTSMYLCASSFGGHPQHFGDGTRLSIL.

The chain uses TRBV4-2 and TRBJ1-1; D is ambiguous. Germline V gene lookup returns CDR1 LGHNA and CDR2 YNFKEQ. Deletions cut 0 bases from V and 1 base from J, with 9 bases between. CDR3 length: 15 residues. In DNA form, the CDR3 reads TGTGCCAGCAGCCAAGATCAAGGCCCGAACACTGAAGCTTTCTTT. It specifies CASSQDQGPNTEAFF.

CDR3 in DNA: TGCAGCGTTGATGTGAACACTGAAGCTTTCTTT. This translates into CSVDVNTEAFF. This rearrangement joins TRBV29-1 to TRBJ1-1; D is unresolved. With 3 bases removed from V and 0 bases from J, the gap between germline ends came to 2 bases. This CDR3 comprises 11 residues. Germline CDR1 reads SQVTM; CDR2 reads ANQGSEA.

CDR3 sequence: CASSLYMGDKDTQYF. The CDR3 coding sequence is TGTGCCAGCAGTTTATATATGGGGGATAAAGATACGCAGTATTTT. The rearrangement links TRBV28 to TRBJ2-3; possibly TRBD1 or TRBD2 for D (5 bases each). Trimming shortened V by 1 base and J by 5 bases, and 13 bases separated the two germline ends. CDR1 is MDHEN, CDR2 SYDVKM, per germline. The CDR3 length is 15 residues.

By share, this clone ranks as medium-sized. V usage is TRBV4-2 and J usage is TRBJ2-2; possibly TRBD1 for D (6 bases). The germline V gene has CDR1 LGHNA and CDR2 YNFKEQ. The CDR3 consists of 15 residues. With 3 bases removed from V and 0 bases from J, the gap between germline ends came to 8 bases. CDR3: CASSQDRANTGELFF. CDR3 in DNA: TGTGCCAGCAGCCAGGACAGAGCGAACACCGGGGAGCTGTTTTTT.